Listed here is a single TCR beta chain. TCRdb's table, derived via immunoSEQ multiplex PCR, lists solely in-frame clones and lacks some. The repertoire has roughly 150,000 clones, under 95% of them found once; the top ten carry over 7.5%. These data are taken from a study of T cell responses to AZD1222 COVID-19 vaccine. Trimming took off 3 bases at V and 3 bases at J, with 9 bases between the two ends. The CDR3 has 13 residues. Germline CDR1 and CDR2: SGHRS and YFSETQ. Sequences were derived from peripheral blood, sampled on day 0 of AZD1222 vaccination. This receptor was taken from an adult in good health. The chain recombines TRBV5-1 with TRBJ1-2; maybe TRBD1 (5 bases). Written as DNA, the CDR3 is TGCGCCAGCAGCTCGGGACTGGACTATGGCTACACCTTC. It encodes CASSSGLDYGYTF.